The T cell receptor beta chain under discussion was sequenced for a study of beta chain features in type 1 diabetes. Whole-study results and caveats: TCRB CDR3s were moderately but significantly shorter in Type 1 diabetes patients in all four CD4+ subsets.

Expressed TCRB transcripts were sequenced because the isolated RNA had all been reverse transcribed beforehand. The method was immunoSEQ multiplex PCR; TCRdb's version includes in-frame clones alone and lacks a portion of them. The sample gives under 400,000 clones, roughly 12% of which show up once; 0.0095% to 0.011% is in the top ten. Germline lookup yields CDR1 SEHNR and CDR2 FQNEAQ (reference sequence). Unmatched junction bases numbered 7, after V lost 5 bases and J lost 6 bases. The CDR3 is 14 residues long. In regard to this clone: Its antigen is not identified.

The sequencing input was naive CD4+ T cells from blood. This TCR was sampled from a young woman with type 1 diabetes. The chain is built from TRBV7-9 and TRBJ2-3; 8 positions agree with TRBD1. DNA of the CDR3: TGTGCCAGCAGCCCTCAGGGGGCGGTGGATACGCAGTATTTT. Its protein product is CASSPQGAVDTQYF.